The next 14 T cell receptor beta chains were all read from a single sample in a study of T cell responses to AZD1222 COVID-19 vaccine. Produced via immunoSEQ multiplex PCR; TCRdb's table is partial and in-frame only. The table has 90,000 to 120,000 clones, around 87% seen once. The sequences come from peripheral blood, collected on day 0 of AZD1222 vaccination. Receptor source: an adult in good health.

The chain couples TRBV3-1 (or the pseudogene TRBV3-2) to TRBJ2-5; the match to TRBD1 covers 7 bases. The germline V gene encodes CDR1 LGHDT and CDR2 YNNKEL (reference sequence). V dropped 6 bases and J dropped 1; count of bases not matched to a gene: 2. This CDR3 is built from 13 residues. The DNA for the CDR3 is TGTGCCAGCAGACACAGGGGCCAAGAGACCCAGTACTTC. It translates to CASRHRGQETQYF.

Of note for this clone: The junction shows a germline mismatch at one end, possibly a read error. CDR3 sequence (DNA): TGCGCCACCAGCCGCCGGGACAACAATTCACCCCTCCACTTT. Residues: CATSRRDNNSPLHF. The chain has TRBV4-3 and TRBJ1-6; a weak D match, TRBD1 (6 bases). Germline CDR1 reads LGHNA; CDR2 reads YSLEER. The CDR3 is 14 residues long.

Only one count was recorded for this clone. The CDR3 is CASSPPQGRGTEAFF. The DNA for the CDR3 is TGTGCCAGCAGTCCACCACAGGGGCGAGGCACTGAAGCTTTCTTT. The chain links TRBV2 to TRBJ1-1; 7 positions match TRBD1. V was clipped by 5 bases and J by 4 bases; unmatched bases: 10. There are 15 residues in the CDR3. The germline V gene has CDR1 SNHLY and CDR2 FYNNEI.

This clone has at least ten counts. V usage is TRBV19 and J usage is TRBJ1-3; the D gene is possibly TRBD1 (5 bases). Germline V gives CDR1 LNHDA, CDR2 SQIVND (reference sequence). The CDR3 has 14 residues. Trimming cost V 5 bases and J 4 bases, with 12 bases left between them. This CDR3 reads CASSQLGRGNTIYF. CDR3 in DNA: TGTGCCAGTAGTCAGTTGGGACGAGGAAACACCATATATTTT. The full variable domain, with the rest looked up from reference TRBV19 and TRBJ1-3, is DGGITQSPKYLFRKEGQNVTLSCEQNLNHDAMYWYRQDPGQGLRLIYYSQIVNDFQKGDIAEGYSVSREKKESFPLTVTSAQKNPTAFYLCASSQLGRGNTIYFGEGSWLTVV.

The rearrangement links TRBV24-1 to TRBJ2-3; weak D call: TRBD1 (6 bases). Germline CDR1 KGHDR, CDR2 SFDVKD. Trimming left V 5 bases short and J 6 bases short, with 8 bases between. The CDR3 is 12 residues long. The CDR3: CATSGGLDTQYF. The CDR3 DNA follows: TGTGCCACCAGTGGGGGGCTTGATACGCAGTATTTT.

DNA for the CDR3: TGTGCCAGCAGCTTGGAGGGGGCGCGATATTCGGGAGGCTACACCTTC. Translated, it gives CASSLEGARYSGGYTF. This chain joins TRBV5-5 and TRBJ1-2, with TRBD1 identical over 7 bases. The V and J ends lost 0 bases and 8 bases, in that order; junction bases with no gene match: 13. The CDR3 contains 16 residues. Per germline, CDR1 SGHKS and CDR2 YYEKEE (reference sequence). Variable domain in full (rest from reference TRBV5-5 and TRBJ1-2): DAGVTQSPTHLIKTRGQQVTLRCSPISGHKSVSWYQQVLGQGPQFIFQYYEKEERGRGNFPDRFSARQFPNYSSELNVNALLLGDSALYLCASSLEGARYSGGYTFGSGTRLTVV.

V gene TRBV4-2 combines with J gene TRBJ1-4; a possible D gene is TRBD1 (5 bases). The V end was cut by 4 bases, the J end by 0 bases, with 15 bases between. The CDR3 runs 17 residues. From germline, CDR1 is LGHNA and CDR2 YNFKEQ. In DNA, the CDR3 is TGTGCCAGCAGCCCCGTTTTAAAGACAGCAACTAATGAAAAACTGTTTTTT. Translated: CASSPVLKTATNEKLFF.

CDR3 DNA: TGTGCCAGCAGCCAAGATGGAGCGGGGCTTTCGTATTTT. Encoded protein: CASSQDGAGLSYF. V usage is TRBV14 and J usage is TRBJ2-3; 7 bases are a match to TRBD2. Germline CDR1 reads SGHDN; CDR2 reads FVKESK. CDR3 length: 13 amino acids. V lost 0 bases, J lost 14 bases, and 8 bases stayed unmatched. The whole variable domain, filled in from reference TRBV14 and TRBJ2-3, reads EAGVTQFPSHSVIEKGQTVTLRCDPISGHDNLYWYRRVMGKEIKFLLHFVKESKQDESGMPNNRFLAERTGGTYSTLKVQPAELEDSGVYFCASSQDGAGLSYFGPGTRLTVL.

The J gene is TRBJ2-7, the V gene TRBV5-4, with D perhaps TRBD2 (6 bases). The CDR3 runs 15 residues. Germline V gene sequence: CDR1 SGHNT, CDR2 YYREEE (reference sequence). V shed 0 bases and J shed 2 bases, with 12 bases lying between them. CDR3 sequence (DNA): TGTGCCAGCAGCTTGGAACGGCGGGGTCCCTACGAGCAGTACTTC. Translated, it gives CASSLERRGPYEQYF.

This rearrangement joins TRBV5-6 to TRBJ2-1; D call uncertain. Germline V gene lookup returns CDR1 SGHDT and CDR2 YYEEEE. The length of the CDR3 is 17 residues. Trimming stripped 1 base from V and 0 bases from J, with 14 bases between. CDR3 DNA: TGTGCCAGCAGCTTGAATTTACGAGGCAGCTCCTACAATGAGCAGTTCTTC. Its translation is CASSLNLRGSSYNEQFF.

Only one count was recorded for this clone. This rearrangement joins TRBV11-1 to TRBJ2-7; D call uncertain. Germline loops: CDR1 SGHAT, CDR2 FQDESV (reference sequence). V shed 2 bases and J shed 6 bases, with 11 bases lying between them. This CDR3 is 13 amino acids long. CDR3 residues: CASSLWPTGEQYF. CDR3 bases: TGTGCCAGCAGCTTATGGCCTACGGGCGAGCAGTACTTC.

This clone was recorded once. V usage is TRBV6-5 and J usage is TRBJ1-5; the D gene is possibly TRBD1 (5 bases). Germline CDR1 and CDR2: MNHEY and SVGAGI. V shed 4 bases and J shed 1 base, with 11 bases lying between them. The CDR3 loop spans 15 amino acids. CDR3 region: CASSSSGLSNQPQHF. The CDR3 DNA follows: TGTGCCAGCAGTTCATCAGGGTTGAGCAATCAGCCCCAGCATTTT.

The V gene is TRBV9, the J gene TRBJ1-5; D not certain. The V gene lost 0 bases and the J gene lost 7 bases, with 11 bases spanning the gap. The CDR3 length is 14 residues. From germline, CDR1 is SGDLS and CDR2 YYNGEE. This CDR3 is CASSVGPAHQPQHF. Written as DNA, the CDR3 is TGTGCCAGCAGCGTAGGCCCAGCCCACCAGCCCCAGCATTTT. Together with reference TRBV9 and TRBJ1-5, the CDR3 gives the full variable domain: DSGVTQTPKHLITATGQRVTLRCSPRSGDLSVYWYQQSLDQGLQFLIQYYNGEERAKGNILERFSAQQFPDLHSELNLSSLELGDSALYFCASSVGPAHQPQHFGDGTRLSIL.

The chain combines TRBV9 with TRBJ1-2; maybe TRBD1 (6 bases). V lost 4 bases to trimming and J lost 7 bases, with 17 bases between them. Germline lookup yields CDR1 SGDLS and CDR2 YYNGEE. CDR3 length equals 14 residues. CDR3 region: CASSTRDISLGYTF. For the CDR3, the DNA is TGTGCCAGCAGCACAAGGGACATTTCTCTTGGCTACACCTTC. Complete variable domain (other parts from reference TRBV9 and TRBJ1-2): DSGVTQTPKHLITATGQRVTLRCSPRSGDLSVYWYQQSLDQGLQFLIQYYNGEERAKGNILERFSAQQFPDLHSELNLSSLELGDSALYFCASSTRDISLGYTFGSGTRLTVV.